The sequence of this T cell receptor (beta chain) was determined in a study of T-cell reconstitution after alpha-beta-depleted transplantation in children. This clonotype has ten or more counts. This CDR3 region has 14 residues. The V and J ends lost 6 bases and 1 base, in that order; junction bases with no gene match: 3. CDR1 is SEHNR and CDR2 is FQNEAQ in the germline V gene (reference sequence). The TCRbeta library incorporated unique molecular identifiers. Using its own MiXCR run on the PCR reads, TCRdb lists one record per CDR3 protein. In the table there are around 240,000 distinct CDR3 sequences, more than 7.5% of which are singletons.

The sequences come from PBMCs from the stem cell graft donor, collected from the stem cell graft. This TCR derives from a human donor who donated a stem cell graft to a child with SCID. V and J are TRBV7-9 and TRBJ2-3, with 8 bases matching TRBD1. The CDR3 nucleotides are TGTGCCAGCAGAACGGGACAGGGCACAGATACGCAGTATTTT. Translating it yields CASRTGQGTDTQYF. The full variable domain, with the rest looked up from reference TRBV7-9 and TRBJ2-3, is DTGVSQNPRHKITKRGQNVTFRCDPISEHNRLYWYRQTLGQGPEFLTYFQNEAQLEKSRLLSDRFSAERPKGSFSTLEIQRTEQGDSAMYLCASRTGQGTDTQYFGPGTRLTVL.